The clone carrying this T cell receptor (beta chain) was counted between two and nine times. The source of the sample is a study of T cell repertoires in cytomegalovirus infection. MiXCR, applied by TCRdb to the reads, yields one record per CDR3 protein. In the table there are around 740,000 distinct CDR3 sequences, 35% of which are singletons. Germline CDR1 is SGHAT and CDR2 is FQDESV (reference sequence). V was shortened by 5 bases and J by 3 bases, with 17 bases between the two germline ends. The CDR3 contains 15 residues. The clonotype comes from a human donor in good health (CMV status not recorded). Some clones in this sample may be carry-over from other donors' samples. The sequenced sample was PBMCs. The chain recombines TRBV11-1 with TRBJ2-7; D not resolved. The CDR3 DNA is TGTGCCAGCAGCCCCGTTCTGGGGAAGGACTACGAGCAGTACTTC. Its translation is CASSPVLGKDYEQYF.